These 30 T cell receptor beta chains came from one sample sequenced in a study of OX40 agonist ivuxolimab in advanced cancers. Method: immunoSEQ multiplex PCR; TCRdb's copy keeps in-frame clones and lacks some. The sample contains approximately 35,000 clones, 84% of which appear only once. This sample comprised CD4+ or CD8+ T cells sorted from blood, obtained in a trial of the OX40 agonist ivuxolimab. The receptor source for this set is an adult with an advanced solid tumor such as melanoma, head and neck, liver or kidney cancer.

The chain has TRBV30 and TRBJ1-6; tentatively, D is TRBD1 (5 bases). CDR1 and CDR2 (germline): GTSNPN, SVGIG (reference sequence). V was pared by 3 bases and J by 13 bases, with 31 bases between. This CDR3 is 18 amino acids long. The CDR3 here is CAWSPAGGSRVLRIPLHF. The CDR3 DNA follows: TGTGCCTGGAGCCCCGCCGGGGGATCCCGCGTCTTAAGGATCCCCCTCCACTTT.

The rearrangement uses TRBV29-1 and TRBJ2-7, with 8 positions matching TRBD1. The V and J ends lost 7 bases and 5 bases, in that order; junction bases with no gene match: 7. Germline V gene lookup returns CDR1 SQVTM and CDR2 ANQGSEA. The CDR3 is 12 amino acids. The CDR3 spells CSAQGARDEQYF. As DNA, the CDR3 is TGCAGCGCCCAGGGGGCTAGGGACGAGCAGTACTTC.

This clone appeared once. V and J are TRBV5-8 and TRBJ2-2, with 8 bases identical to TRBD1. The junction had 6 bases not matched to a gene; V was cut back by 1 base and J by 4 bases. This CDR3 contains 16 residues. CDR1 and CDR2 (germline): SGHTS, YDEGEE. The CDR3, as DNA: TGTGCCAGCAGCTTGACAGGGGGATCGGGCACCGGGGAGCTGTTTTTT. Its protein product is CASSLTGGSGTGELFF.

As DNA, the CDR3 is TGCGCCAGCAGCTTGGCCAGCCCTCCATCCTATGGCTACACCTTC. Its translation: CASSLASPPSYGYTF. The genes are TRBV5-1 and TRBJ1-2; no clear D gene. V lost 0 bases and J 4 bases, leaving 13 bases between the germline ends. Per the germline V gene, CDR1 is SGHRS and CDR2 is YFSETQ. This CDR3 has 15 residues.

This clone was recorded many times. The CDR3 loop reads CASSQGFEGGAWGYGYTF. The CDR3 DNA follows: TGCGCCAGCAGCCAAGGGTTCGAGGGGGGGGCCTGGGGCTATGGCTACACCTTC. V is TRBV4-1 and J is TRBJ1-2; TRBD1 is a possible D gene (6 bases). Germline V gene sequence: CDR1 MGHRA, CDR2 YSYEKL. V lost 1 base and J 4 bases, leaving 22 bases between the germline ends. The CDR3 covers 18 residues.

The V call is TRBV7-6, the J call TRBJ2-7, with 8 nucleotides matching TRBD1. V was pared by 3 bases and J by 4 bases, with 11 bases of the junction left unmatched. CDR3 size: 16 residues. The germline V gene encodes CDR1 SGHVS and CDR2 FNYEAQ. The CDR3 nucleotides are TGTGCCAGCAGCTTGGGGTCCAGGGGGCATGTATACGAGCAGTACTTC. Translated: CASSLGSRGHVYEQYF.

The V and J genes are TRBV9 and TRBJ2-1, with a weak D call TRBD1 (6 bases). Germline values: CDR1 SGDLS, CDR2 YYNGEE. Trimming removed 4 bases at V and 8 bases at J, with 10 bases between. This CDR3 has 12 amino acids. The chain's CDR3 is CASSTGLDEQFF. The CDR3 region has the DNA TGTGCCAGCAGCACAGGGTTAGATGAGCAGTTCTTC.

The genes are TRBV5-4 and TRBJ2-3; no reliable D call. The CDR3 sequence is 15 residues long. CDR1 and CDR2 (germline): SGHNT, YYREEE (reference sequence). The V end was cut by 3 bases, the J end by 4 bases, with 15 bases between. The CDR3 region has the DNA TGTGCCAGCAGCTGGGGTGGTGGGTCCCCAGATACGCAGTATTTT. Amino acids: CASSWGGGSPDTQYF.

The genes are TRBV27 and TRBJ2-1; no clear D gene. Germline-derived CDR1 and CDR2 are MNHEY and SMNVEV (reference sequence). This CDR3 contains 12 residues. The V gene lost 3 bases and the J gene lost 5 bases, with 5 bases spanning the gap. This CDR3 reads CASSLSNNEQFF. CDR3 DNA: TGTGCCAGCAGTTTGTCAAACAATGAGCAGTTCTTC.

CDR3 residues: CASNGWDNTNTGELFF. The CDR3 DNA reads as TGTGCCAGTAATGGCTGGGATAACACGAACACCGGGGAGCTGTTTTTT. The chain combines TRBV19 with TRBJ2-2; D gene uncertain. With 7 bases removed from V and 0 bases from J, the gap between germline ends came to 15 bases. The CDR3 runs 16 residues. Per germline, CDR1 LNHDA and CDR2 SQIVND (reference sequence).

This clone has only one observation. The chain has TRBV4-2 and TRBJ2-7; 11 bases map to TRBD1. Germline CDR1 and CDR2: LGHNA and YNFKEQ. The CDR3 has 16 amino acids. The ends lost 0 bases at V and 3 bases at J; junction bases unmatched: 4. CDR3 protein: CASSQERTGGFYEQYF. The CDR3 DNA reads as TGTGCCAGCAGCCAAGAACGGACAGGGGGCTTCTACGAGCAGTACTTC.

The chain employs TRBV6-1 and TRBJ2-7; 7 positions agree with TRBD2. Trimming took 3 bases from V and 4 from J; bases not matched to a gene: 12. This CDR3 has 16 amino acids. In germline, CDR1 is MNHNS, CDR2 SASEGT. The CDR3, as DNA: TGTGCCAGCAGTGACCTCCTGGGCGGGAGTCGGTACGAGCAGTACTTC. Encoded protein: CASSDLLGGSRYEQYF.

The genes are TRBV6-1 and TRBJ1-2; 10 bases are a match to TRBD1. Trimming took 6 bases from V and 4 from J; bases not matched to a gene: 8. The CDR3 is 15 amino acids. CDR1 is MNHNS and CDR2 is SASEGT in the germline V gene. The CDR3 nucleotides read TGTGCCAGCAGGACAGGGGGCGGTCCCAGCTATGGCTACACCTTC. Its protein product is CASRTGGGPSYGYTF.

This chain uses TRBV7-3 with TRBJ2-1, with 11 bases lining up with TRBD2. Losses at the gene ends were 2 bases for V and 7 bases for J; bases not matched to a gene: 10. Germline CDR1 is SGHTA and CDR2 is FQGTGA. The CDR3 is 17 amino acids. The CDR3 coding sequence is TGTGCCAGCAGCTTAGAAGGGGCACTAGCGGGAGCAAATGAGCAGTTCTTC. Translating gives CASSLEGALAGANEQFF.

The genes are TRBV6-5 and TRBJ2-5; 7 nucleotides agree with TRBD1. V dropped 6 bases and J dropped 5; count of bases not matched to a gene: 6. The CDR3 totals 13 residues. Germline-derived CDR1 and CDR2 are MNHEY and SVGAGI. The CDR3 nucleotides are TGTGCCAGCAGATCGGGACAGAGGGAGACCCAGTACTTC. Translated: CASRSGQRETQYF.

The chain couples TRBV4-2 to TRBJ2-7; 8 bases align to TRBD2. The V segment lost 2 bases and the J segment 4 bases; nucleotides outside the gene matches: 13. The length of the CDR3 is 17 residues. Germline lookup yields CDR1 LGHNA and CDR2 YNFKEQ. The CDR3 coding sequence is TGTGCCAGCAGCCAATACAGCGGGGGAATGTCAACGTACGAGCAGTACTTC. This codes for CASSQYSGGMSTYEQYF.

V is TRBV7-2 and J is TRBJ1-5; D might be TRBD1 (5 bases). Germline CDR1 and CDR2: SGHTA and FQGNSA. The V and J ends lost 1 base and 0 bases respectively, with 10 bases between them. The CDR3 has 16 residues. CDR3 loop: CASSLVTGNSNQPQHF. CDR3 coding DNA: TGTGCCAGCAGCTTAGTAACAGGAAATAGCAATCAGCCCCAGCATTTT. Combining the CDR3 with reference TRBV7-2 and TRBJ1-5 gives the whole variable domain GAGVSQSPSNKVTEKGKDVELRCDPISGHTALYWYRQSLGQGLEFLIYFQGNSAPDKSGLPSDRFSAERTGGSVSTLTIQRTQQEDSAVYLCASSLVTGNSNQPQHFGDGTRLSIL.

J is TRBJ2-7 and V is TRBV6-6, with D possibly being TRBD2 (5 bases). Germline CDR1 and CDR2: MNHNY and SVGAGI (reference sequence). This CDR3 is built from 14 residues. Trimming took 2 bases from V and 2 from J, leaving 10 bases between them. This chain's CDR3 is CASSYDWTPYEQYF. For the CDR3, the DNA is TGTGCCAGCAGTTACGACTGGACTCCCTACGAGCAGTACTTC.

The J gene is TRBJ1-6, the V gene TRBV6-8; D gene uncertain. The V and J ends lost 3 bases and 8 bases respectively, with 14 bases between them. CDR3 size: 15 residues. From germline, CDR1 is MNHGY and CDR2 SAAAGT. The CDR3 DNA reads TGTGCCAGCAGTTATGCGCCGAAGAACGATTCACCCCTCCACTTT. This encodes CASSYAPKNDSPLHF.

In DNA, the CDR3 is TGTGCCAGCAAAGTAATAAACACCGGGGAGCTGTTTTTT. It codes for CASKVINTGELFF. The gene calls are TRBV27 and TRBJ2-2; D unclear. The CDR3 loop spans 13 amino acids. Germline V lookup: CDR1 MNHEY, CDR2 SMNVEV (reference sequence). Trimming stripped 7 bases from V and 2 bases from J, with 8 bases between.

The J gene is TRBJ2-5, the V gene TRBV7-8; 8 bases map to TRBD2. CDR3 length: 15 amino acids. CDR1 is SGHVS, CDR2 FQNEAQ, per germline. Losses at the gene ends were 4 bases for V and 4 bases for J; bases not matched to a gene: 8. The DNA of the CDR3 is TGTGCCAGCAGCTATATCGGGACTAGTGGAGAGACCCAGTACTTC. Protein: CASSYIGTSGETQYF.

The V gene is TRBV29-1, the J gene TRBJ1-1, with D possibly being TRBD1 (6 bases). Per the germline V gene, CDR1 is SQVTM and CDR2 is ANQGSEA. V was pared by 5 bases and J by 7 bases, with 11 bases between. This CDR3 has 11 residues. CDR3 residues: CSVWGAGEAFF. The CDR3 region has the DNA TGCAGCGTTTGGGGGGCGGGTGAAGCTTTCTTT.

This chain joins TRBV27 and TRBJ2-1, with TRBD1 as a possible D gene (6 bases). Deletions cut 6 bases from V and 10 bases from J, with 13 bases between. Germline-derived CDR1 and CDR2 are MNHEY and SMNVEV (reference sequence). The CDR3 is 12 residues long. The CDR3 reads CASRYRVGEQFF. DNA for the CDR3: TGTGCCAGCAGGTACAGGGTAGGCGAGCAGTTCTTC.

V is TRBV7-9 and J is TRBJ1-3; D perhaps matches TRBD1 (5 bases). The CDR3 is 15 residues long. V was pared by 7 bases and J by 0 bases, with 13 bases between. CDR1 SEHNR and CDR2 FQNEAQ come from the germline V gene (reference sequence). This chain's CDR3 is CASNSRGSSGNTIYF. The CDR3 region has the DNA TGTGCCAGCAACTCCCGGGGCAGCTCTGGAAACACCATATATTTT.

The CDR3 DNA follows: TGCAGCGTTGAAATCGAGGGGAGCTCCTACGAGCAGTACTTC. This codes for CSVEIEGSSYEQYF. This chain joins TRBV29-1 and TRBJ2-7, with D tentatively TRBD1 or TRBD2 (5 bases each). V gave up 2 bases and J gave up 0 bases, with 11 bases separating them. The CDR3 length is 14 residues. Germline V gene lookup returns CDR1 SQVTM and CDR2 ANQGSEA.

The V and J genes are TRBV7-2 and TRBJ2-7; D is unresolved. Between the trimmed V and J ends, which lost 5 bases and 3 bases, there was a span of 8 bases. CDR3 length: 12 residues. Germline V gene sequence: CDR1 SGHTA, CDR2 FQGNSA. The CDR3, as DNA: TGTGCCAGCAGCCCCGGTGGCTACGAGCAGTACTTC. Translated: CASSPGGYEQYF.

The chain is built from TRBV29-1 and TRBJ2-1, with a tentative D call TRBD2 (5 bases). The CDR3 runs to 11 residues. Trimming shortened V by 6 bases and J by 7 bases, and 10 bases separated the two germline ends. Germline loops: CDR1 SQVTM, CDR2 ANQGSEA. This chain's CDR3 is CSVAPGNEQFF. CDR3 bases: TGCAGCGTAGCTCCGGGAAATGAGCAGTTCTTC.

The gene calls are TRBV7-9 and TRBJ2-7, with a weak D call TRBD2 (6 bases). The germline V and J ends were trimmed by 1 base and 0 bases, with 10 bases remaining between them. Germline V gene data show CDR1 as SEHNR and CDR2 as FQNEAQ (reference sequence). The CDR3 extends over 15 amino acids. The CDR3 coding sequence is TGTGCCAGCAGCTTAGGGTGGAGGGACTCCTACGAGCAGTACTTC. Encoded protein: CASSLGWRDSYEQYF. The variable domain in full, completed from reference TRBV7-9 and TRBJ2-7, reads DTGVSQNPRHKITKRGQNVTFRCDPISEHNRLYWYRQTLGQGPEFLTYFQNEAQLEKSRLLSDRFSAERPKGSFSTLEIQRTEQGDSAMYLCASSLGWRDSYEQYFGPGTRLTVT.

J is TRBJ2-2 and V is TRBV5-4; 15 bases fit TRBD2. Germline CDR1 SGHNT, CDR2 YYREEE (reference sequence). V shed 4 bases, J shed 5 bases, and the junction held 3 bases outside the gene matches. This CDR3 is 16 amino acids long. CDR3 loop: CASSPGTSGRTGELFF. CDR3 coding DNA: TGTGCCAGCAGCCCAGGGACTAGCGGGAGGACCGGGGAGCTGTTTTTT.

The rearrangement links TRBV5-6 to TRBJ2-5; the match to TRBD1 covers 8 bases. The trim removed 4 bases at V and 3 bases at J, leaving 8 bases unmatched. From germline, CDR1 is SGHDT and CDR2 YYEEEE. The CDR3 has 15 amino acids. CDR3 residues: CASSPIGTGEETQYF. The CDR3 DNA reads as TGTGCCAGCAGCCCCATTGGGACAGGAGAAGAGACCCAGTACTTC.